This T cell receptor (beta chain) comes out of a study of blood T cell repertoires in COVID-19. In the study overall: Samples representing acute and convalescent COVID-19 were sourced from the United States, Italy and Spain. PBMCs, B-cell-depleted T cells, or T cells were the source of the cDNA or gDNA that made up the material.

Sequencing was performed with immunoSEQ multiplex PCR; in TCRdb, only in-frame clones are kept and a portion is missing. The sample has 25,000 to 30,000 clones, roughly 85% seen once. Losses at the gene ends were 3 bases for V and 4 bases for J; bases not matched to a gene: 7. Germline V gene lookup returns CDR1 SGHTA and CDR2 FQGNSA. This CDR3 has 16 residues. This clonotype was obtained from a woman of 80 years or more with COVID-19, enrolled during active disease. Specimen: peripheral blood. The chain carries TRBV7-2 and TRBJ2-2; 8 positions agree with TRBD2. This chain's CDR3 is CASSFTVGGGTGELFF. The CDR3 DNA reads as TGTGCCAGCAGCTTTACCGTCGGGGGGGGCACCGGGGAGCTGTTTTTT.